Included here is one TCR beta chain sequence, with context. This entry is derived from a study of blood T cell repertoires in COVID-19. Study-level information: Spain, Italy and the United States supplied samples that represented acute and convalescent COVID-19. PBMCs, B-cell-depleted T cells, or T cells provided the cDNA or gDNA that made up the material.

Source study methods: Amplification with reference gene primers provided the estimates of nucleated cell counts. Here immunoSEQ multiplex PCR was the method, and the copy in TCRdb shows in-frame clones only, minus some. That table supplies the V and J calls and clone size; D and trimming were determined from the DNA. The table lists some 120,000 clones, about 80% of them singletons. There are 14 residues in the CDR3. Germline V CDR1 and CDR2: MNHNY, SVGAGI (reference sequence). The V and J ends lost 0 bases and 4 bases respectively, with 9 bases between them. This clonotype originated in a woman aged 45-65 years with acute or convalescent COVID-19. Sequenced: peripheral blood. The rearrangement links TRBV6-6 to TRBJ1-2; D is unresolved. The CDR3 spells CASSYSTESYGYTF. CDR3 nucleotides: TGTGCCAGCAGTTACTCTACAGAGAGCTATGGCTACACCTTC.